One sample yielded the 5 T cell receptor beta chains listed below, sequenced in a study of CD8+CD57+ T cells in acquired aplastic anemia. Sequenced patients had shown CD8+CD57+ cell expansion by flow cytometry. CDR3 and TCR beta VDJ profiling relied on genomic DNA as the template. From the reads, TCRdb called clonotypes with MiXCR, one entry per CDR3 protein. The repertoire consists of just over 450,000 distinct CDR3 sequences, with over 25% occurring once and the leading ten covering under 0.95%. Material: sorted CD4+, CD8+, or CD8+CD57+ T cells (not recorded which) from PBMCs. The receptors originated from a human donor with aplastic anemia.

The DNA for the CDR3 is TGCAGCGGTGGGCCGGGACAGTGGTATGACAATGAGCAGTTCTTC. As protein: CSGGPGQWYDNEQFF. The chain combines TRBV29-1 with TRBJ2-1, with 7 bases identical to TRBD1. Per the germline V gene, CDR1 is SQVTM and CDR2 is ANQGSEA. With V trimmed by 7 bases and J by 5 bases, 14 bases remained unmatched. The CDR3 consists of 15 residues.

Many counts were recorded for this clonotype. This sequence joins TRBV7-9 and TRBJ2-7; unclear D gene. V was shortened by 1 base and J by 7 bases, with 14 bases between the two germline ends. CDR3 length equals 14 residues. Looked up from germline, CDR1 is SEHNR and CDR2 is FQNEAQ (reference sequence). CDR3 region: CASSLGRDRVEQYF. The CDR3 DNA is TGTGCCAGCAGCTTAGGTCGTGATAGGGTTGAGCAGTACTTC.

This clonotype was found a few times. V and J are TRBV6-1 and TRBJ1-4; D unresolved. The CDR3 length is 11 residues. Germline CDR1 reads MNHNS; CDR2 reads SASEGT. V was clipped by 8 bases and J by 6 bases, with 7 bases between them. CDR3 loop: CASGHDEKLFF. Here the CDR3 DNA reads TGTGCCAGCGGGCACGATGAAAAACTGTTTTTT.

This clonotype was recorded many times. CDR3 bases: TGTGCCAGCAGCCAACGGAGGAACACTGAAGCTTTCTTT. Amino acids: CASSQRRNTEAFF. The rearrangement joins TRBV7-2 to TRBJ1-1; the D is unclear. Germline-derived CDR1 and CDR2 are SGHTA and FQGNSA. The CDR3 runs to 13 residues. Trimming took off 5 bases at V and 1 base at J, with 8 bases between the two ends.

This clonotype was counted a single time. CDR3 sequence (DNA): TGTGCCACCAGACAGGGGGCCAATGAGCAGTTCTTC. Residues: CATRQGANEQFF. The chain combines TRBV24-1 with TRBJ2-1, with TRBD1 matching 9 bases. Germline lookup yields CDR1 KGHDR and CDR2 SFDVKD. This CDR3 is built from 12 residues. V lost 7 bases to trimming and J lost 6 bases; unmatched junction nucleotides: 0.